Shown below are 27 T cell receptor beta chains from a single sample sequenced in a study of blood T cell repertoires in COVID-19. Sequenced by immunoSEQ multiplex PCR; TCRdb stores in-frame clones only, minus some. The sample contains a few hundred thousand clones, around 87% of which appear only once. Sequencing was performed on peripheral blood. These receptors all come from a young man with active or convalescent COVID-19.

Comments on this clone: One junction end disagrees with the germline gene, perhaps due to a read error. The chain combines TRBV7-9 with TRBJ2-5; D is uncertain. The CDR3 extends over 15 amino acids. Germline CDR1 reads SEHNR; CDR2 reads FQNEAQ (reference sequence). The CDR3 DNA reads TGTGCCAGCAGTTTAGCCTCTTTGGCTCAAGAGACCCAGTACTTC. Its protein product is CASSLASLAQETQYF.

The chain combines TRBV18 with TRBJ2-5; D gene unclear. The CDR3 covers 13 residues. V was trimmed by 3 bases and J by 4 bases, leaving 9 bases between them. The germline V gene has CDR1 KGHSH and CDR2 LQKENI. CDR3 loop: CASSPQQSETQYF. CDR3 nucleotide sequence: TGTGCCAGCTCACCGCAACAGTCAGAGACCCAGTACTTC.

This clone was picked up one time. The chain has TRBV12-3 or TRBV12-4 and TRBJ1-1, with D tentatively TRBD1 (5 bases). The V and J ends lost 6 bases and 5 bases respectively, with 13 bases between them. The CDR3 has 13 amino acids. CDR3 nucleotide sequence: TGTGCCAGCAGGGTCGGGGGGGGAACTGAAGCTTTCTTT. This translates into CASRVGGGTEAFF.

The chain couples TRBV19 to TRBJ2-1; 10 nucleotides align to TRBD2. The CDR3 totals 15 residues. J gave up 5 bases and V 6 bases, and 7 bases lay outside the gene matches. From germline, CDR1 is LNHDA and CDR2 SQIVND (reference sequence). CDR3: CASSPSSGGNNEQFF. The CDR3 bases are TGTGCCAGTAGCCCCTCTAGCGGGGGAAACAATGAGCAGTTCTTC. The full variable domain, rest sourced from reference TRBV19 and TRBJ2-1, is DGGITQSPKYLFRKEGQNVTLSCEQNLNHDAMYWYRQDPGQGLRLIYYSQIVNDFQKGDIAEGYSVSREKKESFPLTVTSAQKNPTAFYLCASSPSSGGNNEQFFGPGTRLTVL.

The rearrangement links TRBV25-1 to TRBJ2-5, with D tentatively TRBD2 (6 bases). Germline loops: CDR1 MGHDK, CDR2 SYGVNS. The V end lost 5 bases, the J end lost 4 bases, and 14 bases lay between the germline ends. The CDR3 totals 14 residues. CDR3 DNA sequence: TGTGCCAGCAGTTCCGCGGGGCTAGGAGAGACCCAGTACTTC. Translating gives CASSSAGLGETQYF.

The chain combines TRBV13 with TRBJ2-7; D might be TRBD1 (6 bases). The germline CDR1 and CDR2 sequences are PRHDT and FYEKMQ (reference sequence). The CDR3 covers 13 residues. V lost 5 bases and J lost 2, with 10 bases in between. The CDR3 loop is CASSADRTYEQYF. The CDR3, as DNA: TGTGCCAGCAGCGCAGACAGGACCTACGAGCAGTACTTC. Looking up the rest from reference TRBV13 and TRBJ2-7 gives the full variable domain: AAGVIQSPRHLIKEKRETATLKCYPIPRHDTVYWYQQGPGQDPQFLISFYEKMQSDKGSIPDRFSAQQFSDYHSELNMSSLELGDSALYFCASSADRTYEQYFGPGTRLTVT.

The chain joins TRBV7-2 to TRBJ2-7; 7 bases are shared with TRBD1. This CDR3 spans 12 amino acids. In germline, CDR1 is SGHTA, CDR2 FQGNSA. V gave up 2 bases and J gave up 9 bases; unmatched junction bases: 4. CDR3 sequence reads: CASSLPWTGQYF. The CDR3 region has the DNA TGTGCCAGCAGCTTACCCTGGACAGGGCAGTACTTC.

V is TRBV6-5 and J is TRBJ2-5; 9 bases fit TRBD1. The CDR3 extends over 15 amino acids. The junction had 11 bases not matched to a gene; V was cut back by 7 bases and J by 5 bases. Germline values: CDR1 MNHEY, CDR2 SVGAGI. CDR3 amino acids: CASTTSTTGGETQYF. The DNA for the CDR3 is TGTGCCAGCACCACCTCAACGACAGGGGGGGAGACCCAGTACTTC.

The rearrangement links TRBV3-1 (or the pseudogene TRBV3-2) to TRBJ2-1; 11 bases map to TRBD2. Germline V gene data show CDR1 as LGHDT and CDR2 as YNNKEL (reference sequence). The CDR3 totals 16 residues. The V segment lost 4 bases and the J segment 4 bases; nucleotides outside the gene matches: 6. This chain's CDR3 is CASSRGTSGLYNEQFF. The CDR3 region has the DNA TGTGCCAGCAGCCGAGGGACTAGCGGATTATACAATGAGCAGTTCTTC.

This clone has just a few counts. This chain links TRBV5-1 with TRBJ1-6, with 7 bases matching TRBD1. V was clipped by 2 bases and J by 1 base; unmatched bases: 3. The CDR3 contains 16 residues. Germline loops: CDR1 SGHRS, CDR2 YFSETQ. The CDR3 sequence: CASSLQGRSYNSPLHF. CDR3 nucleotide sequence: TGCGCCAGCAGCTTACAGGGGAGGTCCTATAATTCACCCCTCCACTTT.

This chain links TRBV28 with TRBJ1-1, with 10 positions matching TRBD1. The ends lost 5 bases at V and 0 bases at J; junction bases unmatched: 6. This CDR3 region has 16 residues. CDR1 is MDHEN and CDR2 is SYDVKM in the germline V gene. CDR3 sequence reads: CASSLTGGGLNTEAFF. In nucleotides, the CDR3 is TGTGCCAGCAGTCTGACAGGGGGCGGATTGAACACTGAAGCTTTCTTT.

The V gene is TRBV28, the J gene TRBJ1-5; TRBD1 might be the D (6 bases). Germline CDR1 reads MDHEN; CDR2 reads SYDVKM. The CDR3 totals 18 residues. The ends were cut back, 3 bases at V and 0 bases at J, with 18 bases in the middle. This CDR3 reads CASSFQGHDTYSNQPQHF. CDR3 bases: TGTGCCAGCAGTTTTCAGGGACACGACACTTATAGCAATCAGCCCCAGCATTTT.

The genes are TRBV10-3 and TRBJ2-3; TRBD2 aligns across 8 bases. J was trimmed by 0 bases and V by 5 bases; bases with no gene match: 10. The germline CDR1 and CDR2 sequences are ENHRY and SYGVKD. The CDR3 is 17 amino acids. CDR3 in amino acids: CAISPRTSGASTDTQYF. The CDR3 DNA reads as TGTGCCATCAGTCCTCGCACTAGCGGTGCTAGCACAGATACGCAGTATTTT.

V is TRBV27 and J is TRBJ2-3, with TRBD2 matching 7 bases. V dropped 6 bases and J dropped 2; count of bases not matched to a gene: 11. The CDR3 has 16 amino acids. Per the germline V gene, CDR1 is MNHEY and CDR2 is SMNVEV (reference sequence). CDR3 sequence (DNA): TGTGCCAGCAGGGGGATACTTCGGGGGGACACAGATACGCAGTATTTT. It translates to CASRGILRGDTDTQYF.

The rearrangement links TRBV6-2 or TRBV6-3 to TRBJ2-3; D is uncertain. Germline assignment: CDR1 MNHEY and CDR2 SVGEGT. Between the trimmed V and J ends, which lost 6 bases and 8 bases, there was a span of 12 bases. CDR3 size: 12 residues. CDR3 bases: TGTGCCAGCAGCCCCGACTTGGCTACGCAGTATTTT. Amino acids: CASSPDLATQYF.

This rearrangement joins TRBV6-1 to TRBJ2-7, with TRBD2 matching 7 bases. The CDR3 contains 15 residues. From germline, CDR1 is MNHNS and CDR2 SASEGT. With V trimmed by 3 bases and J by 6 bases, 11 bases remained unmatched. CDR3 coding DNA: TGTGCCAGCAGTGAGCGGGAGCGCGCTCTCTCCGAGCAGTACTTC. This translates into CASSERERALSEQYF.

This clone came up once. The J gene is TRBJ2-2, the V gene TRBV14, with 10 bases matching TRBD1. CDR1 is SGHDN and CDR2 is FVKESK in the germline V gene. J was trimmed by 1 base and V by 9 bases; bases with no gene match: 17. The CDR3 is made up of 19 amino acids. In DNA, the CDR3 is TGTGCCAGGAAGGGGGGACAGGGGACCTCTCGAAAGAACACCGGGGAGCTGTTTTTT. This codes for CARKGGQGTSRKNTGELFF. Looking up the rest from reference TRBV14 and TRBJ2-2 gives the full variable domain: EAGVTQFPSHSVIEKGQTVTLRCDPISGHDNLYWYRRVMGKEIKFLLHFVKESKQDESGMPNNRFLAERTGGTYSTLKVQPAELEDSGVYFCARKGGQGTSRKNTGELFFGEGSRLTVL.

This chain uses TRBV4-1 with TRBJ2-7; a weak D match, TRBD2 (6 bases). The CDR3 consists of 15 residues. The germline gives CDR1 MGHRA, CDR2 YSYEKL. V gave up 5 bases and J gave up 0 bases, with 14 bases separating them. The CDR3 is CASSRAGPSSYEQYF. CDR3 nucleotides: TGCGCCAGCAGCAGAGCGGGCCCTAGCTCCTACGAGCAGTACTTC.

The chain joins TRBV4-1 to TRBJ1-1, with 7 bases identical to TRBD1. Trimming cost V 2 bases and J 1 base; bases outside gene matches: 4. This CDR3 spans 15 amino acids. Germline V gene lookup returns CDR1 MGHRA and CDR2 YSYEKL. CDR3 amino acids: CASSQRTGKNTEAFF. The CDR3 DNA sequence: TGCGCCAGCAGCCAACGGACAGGAAAGAACACTGAAGCTTTCTTT.

The CDR3 DNA sequence: TGCGCCAGCAGTGGAGGCCACACCGGGGAGCTGTTTTTT. Protein: CASSGGHTGELFF. The chain combines TRBV5-1 with TRBJ2-2; weak D call: TRBD2 (5 bases). Germline-derived CDR1 and CDR2 are SGHRS and YFSETQ. This CDR3 contains 13 residues. V lost 5 bases to trimming and J lost 3 bases, with 8 bases between them.

The V and J genes are TRBV5-6 and TRBJ2-3, with D maybe TRBD2 (7 bases). Trimming removed 10 bases from V and 5 bases from J, with 17 bases in between. Looked up from germline, CDR1 is SGHDT and CDR2 is YYEEEE. The CDR3 length is 13 residues. CDR3 sequence: CAGGGQDLDTQYF. CDR3 in DNA: TGTGCCGGCGGGGGCCAGGATCTAGATACGCAGTATTTT.

The V gene is TRBV3-1 (or the pseudogene TRBV3-2), the J gene TRBJ2-3; 9 bases line up with TRBD1. The CDR3 totals 16 residues. The trim removed 1 base at V and 10 bases at J, leaving 12 bases unmatched. Germline V gene sequence: CDR1 LGHDT, CDR2 YNNKEL (reference sequence). This CDR3 is CASSQGGQGSPSPQYF. CDR3 DNA: TGTGCCAGCAGCCAAGGGGGACAGGGATCCCCTTCACCGCAGTATTTT.

At least ten counts were recorded for this clone. The chain uses TRBV12-3 or TRBV12-4 and TRBJ2-7; a weak D match, TRBD1 (6 bases). The CDR3 is made up of 13 amino acids. With 7 bases removed from V and 5 bases from J, the gap between germline ends came to 15 bases. CDR3 sequence (DNA): TGTGCCAGCACCCTTGGACAGAGTAACGAGCAGTACTTC. Translated: CASTLGQSNEQYF.

The chain has TRBV27 and TRBJ2-3, with 7 bases fitting TRBD1. There are 17 residues in the CDR3. The J segment lost 6 bases and the V segment lost 2 bases, leaving 14 bases of the junction unmatched. CDR1 and CDR2 from the germline V gene are MNHEY and SMNVEV (reference sequence). DNA of the CDR3: TGTGCCAGCAGTTTACGAAGGGGGCGAGGGCCGGGGGATACGCAGTATTTT. It yields the protein CASSLRRGRGPGDTQYF.

V gene TRBV10-1 combines with J gene TRBJ1-2, with a tentative D call TRBD1 (5 bases). V lost 2 bases and J lost 3, with 13 bases in between. CDR1 is WNHNN, CDR2 SYGVQD, per germline (reference sequence). The CDR3 covers 15 residues. The CDR3 is CASSEGLDTHYGYTF. The CDR3 region has the DNA TGCGCCAGCAGTGAGGGGCTGGACACCCACTATGGCTACACCTTC.

J is TRBJ2-7 and V is TRBV28; 8 bases are shared with TRBD2. Germline-derived CDR1 and CDR2 are MDHEN and SYDVKM. With 2 bases clipped from V and 4 bases from J, the junction kept 7 bases outside the gene matches. This CDR3 is 15 amino acids long. The CDR3 region has the DNA TGTGCCAGCAGTTTAACGGGGGGGCACAGTTACGAGCAGTACTTC. As protein: CASSLTGGHSYEQYF.

V usage is TRBV27 and J usage is TRBJ2-7; D might be TRBD2 (5 bases). Germline V lookup: CDR1 MNHEY, CDR2 SMNVEV (reference sequence). This CDR3 has 13 residues. The V end was cut by 8 bases, the J end by 2 bases, with 13 bases between. CDR3 sequence reads: CASGPGWAYEQYF. CDR3 coding DNA: TGTGCCAGCGGACCGGGATGGGCCTACGAGCAGTACTTC.